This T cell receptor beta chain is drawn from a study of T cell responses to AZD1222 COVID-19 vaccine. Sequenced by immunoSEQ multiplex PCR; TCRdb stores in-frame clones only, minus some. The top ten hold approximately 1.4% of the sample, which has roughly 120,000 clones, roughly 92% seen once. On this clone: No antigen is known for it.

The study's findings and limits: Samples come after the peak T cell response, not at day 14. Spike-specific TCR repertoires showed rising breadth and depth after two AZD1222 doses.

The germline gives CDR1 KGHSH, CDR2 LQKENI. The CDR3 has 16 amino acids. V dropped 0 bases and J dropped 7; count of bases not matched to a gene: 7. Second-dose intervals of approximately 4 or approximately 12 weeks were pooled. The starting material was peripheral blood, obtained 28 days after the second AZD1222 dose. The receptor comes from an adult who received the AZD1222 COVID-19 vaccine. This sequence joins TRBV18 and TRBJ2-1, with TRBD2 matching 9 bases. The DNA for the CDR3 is TGTGCCAGCTCACCACCCGGGACTAGCACTTGGAATGAGCAGTTCTTC. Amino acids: CASSPPGTSTWNEQFF.